This T cell receptor beta chain came from a study of cytotoxic CD8 clonotypes in ibrutinib-treated CLL. About the research overall: In all, about a dozen patients were relapsed/refractory, about 15 were treatment-naive and 17 were IGHV unmutated.

Method: immunoSEQ multiplex PCR; TCRdb's copy keeps in-frame clones and lacks some. The sample contains about 120,000 clones, 55% to 75% of which appear only once. The material sequenced was PBMCs, taken after 24 months of ibrutinib treatment. The clonotype originates from a human donor with chronic lymphocytic leukemia.

In DNA, the CDR3 is TGTGCCTGGGACAGGTCGATCGCTGGAAACACCATATATTTT. It is translated as CAWDRSIAGNTIYF. This chain links TRBV30 with TRBJ1-3, with D maybe TRBD1 (6 bases). CDR3 length: 14 amino acids. With 5 bases removed from V and 2 bases from J, the gap between germline ends came to 13 bases. Germline CDR1 GTSNPN, CDR2 SVGIG (reference sequence).